Following are 32 T cell receptor beta chains from one sample sequenced in a study of T cells in Graves' hyperthyroidism and ophthalmopathy. The source material, RNA transcripts, was used to amplify TCR beta CDR3 regions. In the first-round RT-PCR of the TCR CDR3, the HTBI primer set was used. TCRdb analysed the multiplex PCR reads with MiXCR anew, one entry per CDR3 protein. The data show around 540,000 distinct CDR3 sequences, 35% to 55% seen once. Sequencing used peripheral blood or thyroid tissue (not recorded which). Receptors were obtained from a young woman with Graves' hyperthyroidism.

In this sample, this clonotype turned up many times. V gene TRBV6-5 combines with J gene TRBJ2-7, with 10 bases lining up with TRBD2. With 5 bases clipped from V and 3 bases from J, the junction kept 1 base outside the gene matches. Germline assignment: CDR1 MNHEY and CDR2 SVGAGI. The CDR3 extends over 13 amino acids. The CDR3 coding sequence is TGTGCCAGCAGTAGGACTAGCGGCTACGAGCAGTACTTC. Protein: CASSRTSGYEQYF.

Note on this clonotype: Since a much larger clone is just one base distant, this may be a read error. The CDR3 DNA reads as TGTGCCATCAGTGAGCGGACAGAGAACACTGAAGCTTTCTTT. Translation: CAISERTENTEAFF. V and J are TRBV10-3 and TRBJ1-1, with D possibly TRBD1 on 6 matching bases. The germline V gene encodes CDR1 ENHRY and CDR2 SYGVKD. V lost 2 bases, J lost 1 base, and 8 bases lay in between. This CDR3 has 14 residues.

Points on this clonotype: One junction end does not reproduce the germline sequence, and a read error may be involved. This chain's CDR3 is CASSLTTGGYHSPLHF. The DNA of the CDR3 is TGTGCCAGCAGCCTCACGACAGGGGGCTATCATTCACCCCTCCACTTT. V gene TRBV9 combines with J gene TRBJ1-6; 10 bases agree with TRBD1. Germline V gene data show CDR1 as SGDLS and CDR2 as YYNGEE. This CDR3 is built from 16 residues.

The rearrangement uses TRBV20-1 and TRBJ2-5, with 9 bases identical to TRBD2. Germline values: CDR1 DFQATT, CDR2 SNEGSKA (reference sequence). The CDR3 is 13 residues long. Trimming cost V 0 bases and J 5 bases; bases outside gene matches: 1. In nucleotides, the CDR3 is TGCAGTGCTAGAGAGGGACTAGCTGAGACCCAGTACTTC. Amino acid sequence: CSAREGLAETQYF.

The CDR3: CATRRTGNEKLFF. Here the CDR3 DNA reads TGTGCCACCAGGCGGACAGGGAATGAAAAACTGTTTTTT. This rearrangement joins TRBV15 to TRBJ1-4, with 8 nucleotides matching TRBD1. There are 13 residues in the CDR3. Germline loops: CDR1 LNHNV, CDR2 YYDKDF (reference sequence). The J segment lost 5 bases and the V segment lost 6 bases, leaving 2 bases of the junction unmatched.

The rearrangement joins TRBV5-1 to TRBJ1-6; D perhaps matches TRBD1 (5 bases). This CDR3 spans 16 amino acids. The V and J ends lost 0 bases and 2 bases respectively, with 9 bases between them. Germline CDR1 and CDR2: SGHRS and YFSETQ. CDR3 coding DNA: TGCGCCAGCAGCTTGGCCAGGGAGACCTATAATTCACCCCTCCACTTT. Translating gives CASSLARETYNSPLHF. Variable domain in full (rest from reference TRBV5-1 and TRBJ1-6): KAGVTQTPRYLIKTRGQQVTLSCSPISGHRSVSWYQQTPGQGLQFLFEYFSETQRNKGNFPGRFSGRQFSNSRSEMNVSTLELGDSALYLCASSLARETYNSPLHFGNGTRLTVT.

The chain couples TRBV5-4 to TRBJ1-6, with D perhaps TRBD1 (5 bases). V lost 1 base and J lost 9, with 26 bases in between. Germline loops: CDR1 SGHNT, CDR2 YYREEE (reference sequence). This CDR3 comprises 19 residues. The CDR3 reads CASSLNLRHPSRRGSPLHF. Written as DNA, the CDR3 is TGTGCCAGCAGCTTGAATCTGAGACATCCCTCTAGAAGGGGTTCACCCCTCCACTTT. The entire variable domain, with the rest obtained from reference TRBV5-4 and TRBJ1-6, is as follows: ETGVTQSPTHLIKTRGQQVTLRCSSQSGHNTVSWYQQALGQGPQFIFQYYREEENGRGNFPPRFSGLQFPNYSSELNVNALELDDSALYLCASSLNLRHPSRRGSPLHFGNGTRLTVT.

This clonotype was counted between two and nine times. The rearrangement links TRBV12-3 or TRBV12-4 to TRBJ1-4; TRBD1 aligns across 8 bases. V was clipped by 7 bases and J by 8 bases; unmatched bases: 9. This CDR3 comprises 14 residues. CDR3 amino acids: CASNLDRAGEKLFF. CDR3 DNA sequence: TGTGCCAGCAACTTGGACAGGGCTGGCGAAAAACTGTTTTTT.

This rearrangement joins TRBV7-9 to TRBJ1-2; 7 bases match TRBD1. V shed 5 bases, J shed 0 bases, and the junction held 6 bases outside the gene matches. Germline CDR1 reads SEHNR; CDR2 reads FQNEAQ (reference sequence). This CDR3 comprises 15 residues. CDR3 loop: CASSEEGAANYGYTF. The CDR3 nucleotides are TGTGCCAGCAGCGAAGAGGGGGCAGCTAACTATGGCTACACCTTC.

The chain is built from TRBV25-1 and TRBJ1-2; a possible D gene is TRBD1 (6 bases). Germline values: CDR1 MGHDK, CDR2 SYGVNS. The CDR3 extends over 13 amino acids. Trimming removed 4 bases from V and 4 bases from J, with 10 bases in between. The CDR3: CASSAPDSYGYTF. As DNA, the CDR3 is TGTGCCAGCAGTGCCCCGGACAGCTATGGCTACACCTTC.

This clonotype was observed many times. The chain employs TRBV6-6 and TRBJ2-7; D is unresolved. CDR1 is MNHNY, CDR2 SVGAGI, per germline (reference sequence). The CDR3 sequence is 11 residues long. V lost 6 bases, J lost 4 bases, and 7 bases lay in between. The CDR3 DNA is TGTGCCAGCAGCGAACTTTACGAGCAGTACTTC. Amino acid sequence: CASSELYEQYF.

The chain links TRBV12-3 or TRBV12-4 to TRBJ1-2; D might be TRBD1 (5 bases). V lost 1 base to trimming and J lost 0 bases, with 12 bases between them. The CDR3 totals 16 residues. For the CDR3, the DNA is TGTGCCAGCAGTTTAGTGGCAGGGCCCACTAACTATGGCTACACCTTC. This codes for CASSLVAGPTNYGYTF.

A few counts support this clonotype. This chain joins TRBV2 and TRBJ2-7, with 7 bases identical to TRBD2. The germline CDR1 and CDR2 sequences are SNHLY and FYNNEI. V shed 4 bases and J 7 bases; nucleotides not matched to a gene: 7. The CDR3 is 13 amino acids. The CDR3 sequence: CASSGPGGSEQYF. The CDR3, as DNA: TGTGCCAGCAGTGGGCCGGGAGGATCGGAGCAGTACTTC.

This clonotype showed up just a few times. CDR3 DNA sequence: TGCAGTGCTGTCAGGGGGCTTACCACTGAAGCTTTCTTT. Its protein is CSAVRGLTTEAFF. The V call is TRBV20-1, the J call TRBJ1-1; 8 bases are shared with TRBD1. The CDR3 runs to 13 residues. V dropped 5 bases and J dropped 4; count of bases not matched to a gene: 6. In germline, CDR1 is DFQATT, CDR2 SNEGSKA (reference sequence).

The rearrangement joins TRBV7-2 to TRBJ2-7; D may correspond to TRBD1 or TRBD2 (5 bases each). CDR1 is SGHTA and CDR2 is FQGNSA in the germline V gene. Trimming removed 5 bases at V and 9 bases at J, with 14 bases between. The CDR3 runs to 12 residues. This CDR3 reads CASSQVGDGQYF. For the CDR3, the DNA is TGTGCCAGCAGCCAAGTCGGGGACGGGCAGTACTTC.

The chain joins TRBV20-1 to TRBJ2-2; possibly TRBD2 for D (6 bases). The germline V gene encodes CDR1 DFQATT and CDR2 SNEGSKA (reference sequence). This CDR3 is 15 amino acids long. V dropped 0 bases and J dropped 8 bases, with 16 bases sitting between them. CDR3 residues: CSARDIPGGRGELFF. CDR3 DNA sequence: TGCAGTGCTAGAGATATCCCCGGGGGACGGGGGGAGCTGTTTTTT.

This clonotype was observed a few times. The chain carries TRBV4-1 and TRBJ1-5; TRBD1 agrees at 8 bases. Germline V CDR1 and CDR2: MGHRA, YSYEKL. This CDR3 is 15 amino acids long. The ends lost 2 bases at V and 1 base at J; junction bases unmatched: 1. CDR3 loop: CASSQQGASNQPQHF. Here the CDR3 DNA reads TGCGCCAGCAGCCAACAGGGGGCAAGCAATCAGCCCCAGCATTTT.

In regard to this clonotype: A read error may be the cause here, since a much bigger clone is one base away. Because the CDR3's place on the DNA is in doubt, the DNA is left out and the CDR3 is given as listed by TCRdb. The chain uses TRBV29-1 and TRBJ1-2; the listed D gene, TRBD1, was not tested against the DNA. A total of 14 residues make up the CDR3, ends included. In germline, CDR1 is SQVTM, CDR2 ANQGSEA. This chain's CDR3 is CSVLEGQNNYGCTF.

J is TRBJ2-7 and V is TRBV25-1; D remains ambiguous. The CDR3 runs 14 residues. The germline V gene has CDR1 MGHDK and CDR2 SYGVNS. With 6 bases removed from V and 5 bases from J, the gap between germline ends came to 17 bases. Here the CDR3 DNA reads TGTGCCAGCAGCCCTGAACTAACCCTGAACGAGCAGTACTTC. Its translation: CASSPELTLNEQYF.

The chain has TRBV20-1 and TRBJ1-2; the D is unclear. The V gene's germline CDR1 is DFQATT and CDR2 SNEGSKA (reference sequence). The CDR3 runs 13 residues. V was trimmed by 5 bases and J by 8 bases, leaving 18 bases between them. DNA for the CDR3: TGCAGTGCTCACCTTGGCGGTCGGGTCGGCTACACCTTC. Its protein product is CSAHLGGRVGYTF.

V and J are TRBV7-9 and TRBJ1-2; 7 bases match TRBD1. CDR3 length equals 15 residues. With V trimmed by 5 bases and J by 0 bases, 6 bases remained unmatched. The germline gives CDR1 SEHNR, CDR2 FQNEAQ (reference sequence). The CDR3 here is CASSGKTGPNYGYTF. For the CDR3, the DNA is TGTGCCAGCAGCGGGAAGACAGGGCCTAACTATGGCTACACCTTC.

As concerns this clonotype: A much larger clone differs by one base, so this may be a read error. This sequence joins TRBV10-3 and TRBJ2-5; D is possibly TRBD1 or TRBD2 (6 bases each). Trimming took off 10 bases at V and 2 bases at J, with 20 bases between the two ends. The germline gives CDR1 ENHRY, CDR2 SYGVKD. The CDR3 runs 15 residues. The CDR3 region is CASSIQGGNQETQYF. As DNA, the CDR3 is TGTGCCAGCAGCATACAGGGAGGCAATCAAGAGACCCAGTACTTC.

V is TRBV10-3 and J is TRBJ2-2, with TRBD2 matching over 9 bases. The V gene end was trimmed by 3 bases and the J gene end by 3 bases; junction bases not matched to a gene: 5. This CDR3 has 16 residues. In germline, CDR1 is ENHRY, CDR2 SYGVKD. The CDR3: CAISDLAGLYTGELFF. CDR3 in DNA: TGTGCCATCAGTGACCTAGCGGGACTATACACCGGGGAGCTGTTTTTT.

The chain carries TRBV20-1 and TRBJ2-7, with D unresolved. V was shortened by 2 bases and J by 3 bases, with 14 bases between the two germline ends. CDR3 length equals 14 residues. Germline assignment: CDR1 DFQATT and CDR2 SNEGSKA (reference sequence). The CDR3 sequence is CSARKSAILYEQYF. In DNA form, the CDR3 reads TGCAGTGCTAGAAAGAGCGCCATCCTCTACGAGCAGTACTTC.

This clonotype showed up just a few times. The V gene is TRBV2, the J gene TRBJ2-7; 8 nucleotides line up with TRBD2. V shed 5 bases, J shed 5 bases, and the junction held 8 bases outside the gene matches. In germline, CDR1 is SNHLY, CDR2 FYNNEI. The CDR3 covers 14 residues. The CDR3 DNA sequence: TGTGCCAGCAGTCAACCGGGACTAGTAAACGAGCAGTACTTC. As protein: CASSQPGLVNEQYF.

The chain employs TRBV10-2 and TRBJ1-5; no reliable D call. This CDR3 has 15 amino acids. Trimming pared 6 bases from V and 5 bases from J, leaving 17 bases between. Germline loops: CDR1 WSHSY, CDR2 SAAADI. CDR3 protein: CASSETGNPHQPQHF. CDR3 in DNA: TGCGCCAGCAGCGAGACGGGAAATCCCCATCAGCCCCAGCATTTT.

This clonotype was detected only a few times. The J gene is TRBJ1-2, the V gene TRBV6-5; TRBD1 is a possible D gene (5 bases). CDR1 is MNHEY and CDR2 is SVGAGI in the germline V gene. This CDR3 has 14 amino acids. Trimming pared 6 bases from V and 3 bases from J, leaving 14 bases between. Here the CDR3 DNA reads TGTGCCAGCAGCCCGGCAGGGCGATACTATGGCTACACCTTC. It translates to CASSPAGRYYGYTF.

This clonotype appeared a few times. V gene TRBV25-1 combines with J gene TRBJ1-2; 7 bases map to TRBD1. V was pared by 8 bases and J by 5 bases, with 8 bases of the junction left unmatched. The CDR3 length is 13 residues. CDR1 is MGHDK and CDR2 is SYGVNS in the germline V gene. CDR3 sequence: CASSTGAGYGYTF. The DNA of the CDR3 is TGTGCCAGCTCCACAGGGGCGGGGTATGGCTACACCTTC.

This clonotype was recorded once. V and J are TRBV29-1 and TRBJ2-6; weak D call: TRBD1 (6 bases). Per germline, CDR1 SQVTM and CDR2 ANQGSEA. The CDR3 is made up of 12 amino acids. Trimming took 7 bases from V and 13 from J, leaving 17 bases between them. CDR3 sequence: CSGLKQGGVLTF. Here the CDR3 DNA reads TGCAGCGGCCTAAAACAGGGCGGGGTCCTGACTTTC.

This clonotype appeared once. The rearrangement joins TRBV29-1 to TRBJ1-3; no definite D call. The CDR3 totals 14 residues. Trimming took off 4 bases at V and 0 bases at J, with 10 bases between the two ends. CDR1 SQVTM and CDR2 ANQGSEA come from the germline V gene. The CDR3 is CSVGAVPSGNTIYF. CDR3 in DNA: TGCAGCGTTGGGGCGGTCCCCTCTGGAAACACCATATATTTT.

This clonotype was seen a single time. The CDR3 nucleotides are TGTGCCAGCAGCTCCATTGCGCGATCTGCCTACGAGCAGTACTTC. Encoded protein: CASSSIARSAYEQYF. The chain couples TRBV7-2 to TRBJ2-7; D is ambiguous. The CDR3 spans 15 residues. Germline V gene data show CDR1 as SGHTA and CDR2 as FQGNSA. V was cut by 4 bases and J by 2 bases, with 15 bases left in between.

Turning to this clonotype: Since the CDR3 does not end with the conserved phenylalanine or tryptophan, this likely comes from a read error. The limits of the CDR3 on the DNA are not certain, so only TCRdb's listed CDR3 is given. This chain uses TRBV15 with TRBJ2-6; the tabulated D call, TRBD1, remains unverified against the DNA. Germline values: CDR1 LNHNV, CDR2 YYDKDF (reference sequence). With termini counted, the CDR3 has 11 amino acids. This CDR3 reads CATLTRSGPNT.